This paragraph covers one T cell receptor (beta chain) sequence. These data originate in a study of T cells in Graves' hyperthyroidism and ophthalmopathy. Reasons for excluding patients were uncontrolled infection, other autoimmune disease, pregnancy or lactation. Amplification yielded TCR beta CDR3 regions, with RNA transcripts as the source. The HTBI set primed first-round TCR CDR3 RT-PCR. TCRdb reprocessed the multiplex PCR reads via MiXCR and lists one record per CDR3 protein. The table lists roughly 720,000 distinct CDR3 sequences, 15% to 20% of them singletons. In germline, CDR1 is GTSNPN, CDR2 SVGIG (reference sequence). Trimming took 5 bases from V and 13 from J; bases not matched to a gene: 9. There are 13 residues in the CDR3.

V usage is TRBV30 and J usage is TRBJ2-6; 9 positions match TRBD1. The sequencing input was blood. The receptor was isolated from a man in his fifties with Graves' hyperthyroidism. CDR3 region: CAWGLDRGSVLTF. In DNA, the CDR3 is TGTGCCTGGGGTCTTGACAGGGGGAGTGTCCTGACTTTC.